The rows below give T cell receptor beta chains drawn from one sample of a study of T cell responses to AZD1222 COVID-19 vaccine. The data were produced by immunoSEQ multiplex PCR, yet TCRdb's version contains in-frame clones alone and is incomplete. Found here are 130,000 or so clones, approximately 91% of them singletons; the top ten hold 5.5% to 7%. The sample was peripheral blood, taken on day 0 of AZD1222 vaccination. Every receptor here comes from an adult in good health. CDR3s include the opening cysteine and the closing phenylalanine or tryptophan. The D gene is left open where the match is weak. Rows give clone size only sometimes, using once, few, many, or a class for an expanded clone.

V gene,D gene,J gene,clone size,CDR3 DNA,CDR3 protein
TRBV18,-,TRBJ2-1,few,TGTGCCAGCTCACCACCTACAAGGGTCCATGAGCAGTTCTTC,CASSPPTRVHEQFF
TRBV2,-,TRBJ2-5,-,TGTGCCAGCAGTCCCCCCTTCGCAGGGATCCCCAGGGAGACCCAGTACTTC,CASSPPFAGIPRETQYF
TRBV7-3,-,TRBJ2-1,-,TGTGCCAGCAGCTTAGTGGGCGGGGTCTCCTACAATGAGCAGTTCTTC,CASSLVGGVSYNEQFF
TRBV6-5,-,TRBJ1-1,-,TGTGCCAGCAGTTTCCTCCTCAACACTGAAGCTTTCTTT,CASSFLLNTEAFF
TRBV4-2,-,TRBJ1-4,-,TGTGCCAGCAGCCAAGAGGGGTTTTGGGAAAAACTGTTTTTT,CASSQEGFWEKLFF
TRBV3-1/TRBV3-2,-,TRBJ2-3,-,TGTGCCAGCAGCCAACTCACAGATACGCAGTATTTT,CASSQLTDTQYF
TRBV18,-,TRBJ2-2,few,TGTGCCAGCTCACATCCGGGGGGCCTCACCGGGGAGCTGTTTTTT,CASSHPGGLTGELFF
TRBV5-6,TRBD2,TRBJ2-7,-,TGTGCCAGCAGCCCCCGGACTAGCGGGGTCTACGAGCAGTACTTC,CASSPRTSGVYEQYF
TRBV3-1/TRBV3-2,-,TRBJ2-3,-,TGTGCCAGCAGCCACACAGATACGCAGTATTTT,CASSHTDTQYF
TRBV6-2/TRBV6-3,-,TRBJ1-2,-,TGTGCCAGCACCCCACGGGGCTATGGCTACACCTTC,CASTPRGYGYTF
TRBV19,-,TRBJ2-2,-,TGTGCCAGTAGTACTTTTCTGACGGCAGGCGTCTTGTCCGGGGAGCTGTTTTTT,CASSTFLTAGVLSGELFF